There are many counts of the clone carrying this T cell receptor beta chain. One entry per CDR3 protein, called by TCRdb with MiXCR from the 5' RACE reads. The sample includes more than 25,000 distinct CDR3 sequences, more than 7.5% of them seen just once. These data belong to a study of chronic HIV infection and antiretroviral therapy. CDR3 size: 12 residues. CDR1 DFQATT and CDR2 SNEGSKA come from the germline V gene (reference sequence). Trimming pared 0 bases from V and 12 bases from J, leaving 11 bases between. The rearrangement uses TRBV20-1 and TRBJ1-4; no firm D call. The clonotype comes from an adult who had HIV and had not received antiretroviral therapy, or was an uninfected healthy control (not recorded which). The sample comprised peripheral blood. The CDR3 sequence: CSARDEGRELFF. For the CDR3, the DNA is TGCAGTGCTAGAGATGAGGGCCGAGAACTGTTTTTT.